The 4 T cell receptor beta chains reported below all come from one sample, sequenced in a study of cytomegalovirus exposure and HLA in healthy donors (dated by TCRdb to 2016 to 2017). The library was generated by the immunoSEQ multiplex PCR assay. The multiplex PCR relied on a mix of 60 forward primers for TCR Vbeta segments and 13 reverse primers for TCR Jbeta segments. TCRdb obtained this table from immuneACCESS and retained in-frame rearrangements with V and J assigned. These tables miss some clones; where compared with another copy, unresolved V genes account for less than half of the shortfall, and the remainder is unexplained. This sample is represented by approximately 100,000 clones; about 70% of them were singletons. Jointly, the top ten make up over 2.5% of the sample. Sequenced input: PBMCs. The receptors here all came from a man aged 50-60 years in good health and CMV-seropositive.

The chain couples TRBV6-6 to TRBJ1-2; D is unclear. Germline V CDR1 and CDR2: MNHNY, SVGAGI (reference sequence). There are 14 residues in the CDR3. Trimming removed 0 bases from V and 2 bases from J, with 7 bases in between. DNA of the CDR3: TGTGCCAGCAGTTACTCCCAGGCCAACTATGGCTACACCTTC. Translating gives CASSYSQANYGYTF.

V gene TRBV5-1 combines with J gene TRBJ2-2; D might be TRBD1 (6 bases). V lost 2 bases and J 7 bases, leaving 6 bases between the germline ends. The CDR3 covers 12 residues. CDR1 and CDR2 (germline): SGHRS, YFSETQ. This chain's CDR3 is CASSLQGGELFF. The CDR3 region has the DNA TGCGCCAGCAGCTTACAGGGCGGGGAGCTGTTTTTT.

This CDR3 is CTSSQDRRLEATEAFF. The CDR3 DNA reads TGCACCAGCAGCCAAGACCGACGGCTCGAGGCCACTGAAGCTTTCTTT. J is TRBJ1-1 and V is TRBV1. TRBV1 corresponds to a pseudogene. The CDR3 loop spans 16 amino acids.

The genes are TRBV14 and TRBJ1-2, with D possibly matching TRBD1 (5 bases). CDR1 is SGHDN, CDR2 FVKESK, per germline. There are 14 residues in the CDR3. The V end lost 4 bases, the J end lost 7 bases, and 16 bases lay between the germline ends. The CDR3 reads CASSPGGGVGGYTF. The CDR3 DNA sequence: TGTGCCAGCAGCCCGGGAGGAGGGGTTGGTGGCTACACCTTC.